A single TCR beta chain is shown here with its context. The record originates from a study of OX40 agonist ivuxolimab in advanced cancers. The protocol was immunoSEQ multiplex PCR, while the TCRdb copy is restricted to in-frame clones and leaves out a portion. The sample consists of roughly 13,000 clones, 85% to 90% of them appearing once. The V gene's germline CDR1 is SGHVS and CDR2 FNYEAQ. The CDR3 has 14 residues. Trimming removed 5 bases from V and 5 bases from J, with 10 bases in between. The chain links TRBV7-6 to TRBJ1-6; D ambiguous. This sequence originates from an adult with an advanced solid tumor such as melanoma, head and neck, liver or kidney cancer. The input for sequencing was CD4+ or CD8+ T cells sorted from blood, taken in a trial of the OX40 agonist ivuxolimab. CDR3 sequence: CASSLEGNNSPLHF. The CDR3 nucleotides are TGTGCCAGCAGCCTCGAGGGAAATAATTCACCCCTCCACTTT.